This T cell receptor (beta chain) was identified in a study of prognosis after radiotherapy for stage I lung cancer. From germline, CDR1 is MGHRA and CDR2 YSYEKL. The CDR3 is 14 amino acids. In regard to this clonotype: A much bigger clone sits one base away, suggesting this may be a read error.

TCR beta CDR3 amplification from genomic DNA was performed by two-round multiplex PCR. Individual primers that were specific to each TRBV and TRBJ gene served in first-round PCR. It was universal primers that the second PCR round used. TCRdb re-derived calls from the multiplex PCR reads in MiXCR, one entry per CDR3 protein. Of tens of thousands of distinct CDR3 sequences listed, approximately 24% are singletons. Sequenced here: PBMCs, sampled before or after stereotactic body radiation therapy (not recorded which). J is TRBJ2-7 and V is TRBV4-1, with 8 bases identical to TRBD2. This clonotype originated in a donor aged 50 or older with non-small cell lung cancer. The CDR3 bases are TGCGCCAGCAGCCGCAGCGGGGGCCCCTACGAGAAGTACTTC. Amino acid sequence: CASSRSGGPYEKYF.